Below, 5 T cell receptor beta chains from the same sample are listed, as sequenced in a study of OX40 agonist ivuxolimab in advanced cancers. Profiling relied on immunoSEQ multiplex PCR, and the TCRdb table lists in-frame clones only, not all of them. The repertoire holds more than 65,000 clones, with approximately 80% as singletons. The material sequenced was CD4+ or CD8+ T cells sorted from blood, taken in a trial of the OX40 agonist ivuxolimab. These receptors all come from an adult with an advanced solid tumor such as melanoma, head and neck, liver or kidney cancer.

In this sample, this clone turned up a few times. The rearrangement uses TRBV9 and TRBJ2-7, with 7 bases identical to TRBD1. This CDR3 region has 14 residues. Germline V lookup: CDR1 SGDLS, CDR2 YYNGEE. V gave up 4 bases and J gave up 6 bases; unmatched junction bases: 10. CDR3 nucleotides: TGTGCCAGCAGCCCCGGGACAGAGGGCCTCGAGCAGTACTTC. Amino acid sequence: CASSPGTEGLEQYF.

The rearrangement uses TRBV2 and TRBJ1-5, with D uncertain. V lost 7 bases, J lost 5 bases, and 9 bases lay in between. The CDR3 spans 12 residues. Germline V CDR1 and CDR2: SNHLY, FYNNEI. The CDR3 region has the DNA TGTGCCAGCATGCGCAGCGATCAGCCCCAGCATTTT. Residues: CASMRSDQPQHF.

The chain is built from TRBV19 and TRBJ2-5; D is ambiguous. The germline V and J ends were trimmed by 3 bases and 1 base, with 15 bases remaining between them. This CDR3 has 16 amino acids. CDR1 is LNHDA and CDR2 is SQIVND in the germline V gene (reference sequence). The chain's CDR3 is CASSISRYKTQETQYF. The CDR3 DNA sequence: TGTGCCAGTAGTATCTCGCGGTACAAAACCCAAGAGACCCAGTACTTC.

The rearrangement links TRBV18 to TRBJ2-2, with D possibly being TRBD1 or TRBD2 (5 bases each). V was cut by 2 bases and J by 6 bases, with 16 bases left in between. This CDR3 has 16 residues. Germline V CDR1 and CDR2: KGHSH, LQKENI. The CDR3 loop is CASSPGSRGPAGELFF. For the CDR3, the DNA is TGTGCCAGCTCACCAGGCTCACGGGGCCCGGCCGGGGAGCTGTTTTTT.

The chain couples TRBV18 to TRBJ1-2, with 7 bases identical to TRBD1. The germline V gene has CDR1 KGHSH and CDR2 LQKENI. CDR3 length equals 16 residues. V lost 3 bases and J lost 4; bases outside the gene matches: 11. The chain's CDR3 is CASSPSSGGMFYGYTF. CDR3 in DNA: TGTGCCAGCTCACCGTCCTCAGGGGGTATGTTCTATGGCTACACCTTC.